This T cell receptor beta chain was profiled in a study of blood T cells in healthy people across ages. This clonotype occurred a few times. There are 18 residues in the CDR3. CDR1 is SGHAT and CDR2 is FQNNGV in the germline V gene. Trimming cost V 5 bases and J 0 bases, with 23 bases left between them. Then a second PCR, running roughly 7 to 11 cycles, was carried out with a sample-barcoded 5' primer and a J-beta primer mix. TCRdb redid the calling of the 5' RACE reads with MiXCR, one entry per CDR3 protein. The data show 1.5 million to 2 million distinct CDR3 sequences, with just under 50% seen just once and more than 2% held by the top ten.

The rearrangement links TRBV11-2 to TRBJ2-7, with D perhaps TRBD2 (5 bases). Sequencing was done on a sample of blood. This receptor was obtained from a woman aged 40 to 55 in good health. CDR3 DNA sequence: TGTGCCAGCAGCACCAGCGGCGATCTTCGAGGCGGCTCCTACGAGCAGTACTTC. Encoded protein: CASSTSGDLRGGSYEQYF.